The 29 T cell receptor beta chains below were found in one sample sequenced in a study of T cell responses to AZD1222 COVID-19 vaccine. TCRdb's copy holds only in-frame clones and misses some; the assay was immunoSEQ multiplex PCR. The sample has over 55,000 clones; about 83% are singletons. The source material was peripheral blood, sampled 28 days after the second AZD1222 dose. The receptors shown here come from an adult who received the AZD1222 COVID-19 vaccine.

J is TRBJ1-4 and V is TRBV7-9; D may be TRBD1 (6 bases). Germline V gives CDR1 SEHNR, CDR2 FQNEAQ (reference sequence). The CDR3 has 15 amino acids. With 2 bases removed from V and 0 bases from J, the gap between germline ends came to 7 bases. The CDR3 is CASSLSGATNEKLFF. The DNA of the CDR3 is TGTGCCAGCAGCTTATCAGGGGCAACTAATGAAAAACTGTTTTTT.

The V call is TRBV11-2, the J call TRBJ1-5; unclear D gene. Germline V gene sequence: CDR1 SGHAT, CDR2 FQNNGV. The CDR3 loop spans 15 amino acids. With 4 bases removed from V and 4 bases from J, the gap between germline ends came to 14 bases. CDR3: CASSSAPVPNQPQHF. The CDR3, as DNA: TGTGCCAGCAGCTCCGCCCCAGTCCCAAATCAGCCCCAGCATTTT.

The chain is built from TRBV29-1 and TRBJ2-7; D may correspond to TRBD1 or TRBD2 (5 bases each). V lost 4 bases to trimming and J lost 8 bases, with 12 bases between them. The CDR3 spans 11 residues. Germline V gene data show CDR1 as SQVTM and CDR2 as ANQGSEA. CDR3 sequence: CSVVTGAKQYF. The CDR3 nucleotides read TGCAGCGTTGTAACCGGGGCAAAGCAGTACTTC.

This chain connects TRBV7-9 to TRBJ1-2; D is undetermined. The germline gives CDR1 SEHNR, CDR2 FQNEAQ (reference sequence). This CDR3 is 14 amino acids long. V gave up 1 base and J gave up 4 bases, with 10 bases separating them. This chain's CDR3 is CASSLEGTIYGYTF. Written as DNA, the CDR3 is TGTGCCAGCAGCTTAGAGGGTACGATCTATGGCTACACCTTC.

This clone is a singleton in its sample. The V gene is TRBV3-1 (or the pseudogene TRBV3-2), the J gene TRBJ2-5, with D maybe TRBD1 (6 bases). V was cut by 4 bases and J by 2 bases, with 8 bases left in between. The CDR3 covers 13 residues. CDR1 is LGHDT, CDR2 YNNKEL, per germline (reference sequence). DNA for the CDR3: TGTGCCAGCAGCCCCGGACAGCAAGAGACCCAGTACTTC. Translated, it gives CASSPGQQETQYF.

V is TRBV28 and J is TRBJ2-5; D uncertain. V lost 3 bases and J 2 bases, leaving 7 bases between the germline ends. Germline CDR1 and CDR2: MDHEN and SYDVKM. This CDR3 spans 13 amino acids. DNA for the CDR3: TGTGCCAGCAGTTTCTCAGCTCAAGAGACCCAGTACTTC. This gives the protein CASSFSAQETQYF.

J is TRBJ1-1 and V is TRBV4-3, with D perhaps TRBD1 (6 bases). Germline lookup yields CDR1 LGHNA and CDR2 YSLEER. CDR3 length: 15 amino acids. V shed 0 bases and J shed 4 bases, with 12 bases lying between them. CDR3 coding DNA: TGCGCCAGCAGCCAAGATCGGGGGCATGGCACTGAAGCTTTCTTT. This translates into CASSQDRGHGTEAFF.

This clone appeared a few times. This rearrangement joins TRBV10-3 to TRBJ1-1; D is ambiguous. Germline CDR1 and CDR2: ENHRY and SYGVKD. V gave up 2 bases and J gave up 4 bases, with 17 bases separating them. The CDR3 runs to 16 residues. The CDR3 here is CAISEPLGAPGTEAFF. The CDR3 nucleotides read TGTGCCATCAGTGAGCCATTGGGAGCTCCGGGCACTGAAGCTTTCTTT.

V and J are TRBV25-1 and TRBJ1-4, with D maybe TRBD1 (5 bases). From germline, CDR1 is MGHDK and CDR2 SYGVNS. V lost 6 bases, J lost 6 bases, and 14 bases lay in between. CDR3 length: 14 amino acids. The CDR3 DNA reads TGTGCCAGCAGGCTTTCAGGGTTGGATGAAAAACTGTTTTTT. Translated, it gives CASRLSGLDEKLFF. The full variable domain, with the rest looked up from reference TRBV25-1 and TRBJ1-4, is EADIYQTPRYLVIGTGKKITLECSQTMGHDKMYWYQQDPGMELHLIHYSYGVNSTEKGDLSSESTVSRIRTEHFPLTLESARPSHTSQYLCASRLSGLDEKLFFGSGTQLSVL.

This clone was seen once. The chain carries TRBV9 and TRBJ2-3; D remains ambiguous. V lost 8 bases, J lost 5 bases, and 15 bases lay in between. The CDR3 has 13 amino acids. In germline, CDR1 is SGDLS, CDR2 YYNGEE. The CDR3 nucleotides are TGTGCCAGTGGGCCATACCCGCAAGATACGCAGTATTTT. Amino acids: CASGPYPQDTQYF.

The rearrangement links TRBV12-3 or TRBV12-4 to TRBJ2-5; D might be TRBD1 (5 bases). There are 13 residues in the CDR3. V dropped 3 bases and J dropped 3 bases, with 8 bases sitting between them. This CDR3 reads CASSLGQKETQYF. The CDR3 DNA follows: TGTGCCAGCAGTTTGGGGCAGAAAGAGACCCAGTACTTC.

The chain links TRBV7-9 to TRBJ2-1, with TRBD2 matching over 7 bases. This CDR3 contains 14 residues. CDR1 is SEHNR and CDR2 is FQNEAQ in the germline V gene (reference sequence). The junction had 3 bases not matched to a gene; V was cut back by 5 bases and J by 2 bases. CDR3 nucleotide sequence: TGTGCCAGCAGCCCTGGGGGGGCCTACAATGAGCAGTTCTTC. Its protein is CASSPGGAYNEQFF.

This clone was counted a single time. V usage is TRBV3-1 (or the pseudogene TRBV3-2) and J usage is TRBJ2-3; 10 nucleotides match TRBD2. V was clipped by 2 bases and J by 0 bases; unmatched bases: 5. Germline values: CDR1 LGHDT, CDR2 YNNKEL (reference sequence). This CDR3 is 17 amino acids long. CDR3 residues: CASSQHVAGGSTDTQYF. The CDR3, as DNA: TGTGCCAGCAGCCAACACGTAGCGGGGGGAAGCACAGATACGCAGTATTTT.

The chain recombines TRBV3-1 (or the pseudogene TRBV3-2) with TRBJ1-4; possible D gene TRBD1, 5 bases. This CDR3 region has 16 residues. V was trimmed by 0 bases and J by 7 bases, leaving 15 bases between them. From germline, CDR1 is LGHDT and CDR2 YNNKEL (reference sequence). Here the CDR3 reads CASSQDLPGTGEKLFF. DNA for the CDR3: TGTGCCAGCAGCCAAGATCTGCCAGGGACGGGTGAAAAACTGTTTTTT.

V and J are TRBV4-2 and TRBJ1-2, with D possibly matching TRBD1 (6 bases). Germline loops: CDR1 LGHNA, CDR2 YNFKEQ. Between the trimmed V and J ends, which lost 2 bases and 4 bases, there was a span of 11 bases. CDR3 length: 14 amino acids. CDR3 nucleotide sequence: TGTGCCAGCAGCCAACAACAGGGTTCCTATGGCTACACCTTC. Its translation is CASSQQQGSYGYTF.

The rearrangement links TRBV7-9 to TRBJ2-7; 11 bases fit TRBD1. Losses at the gene ends were 5 bases for V and 5 bases for J; bases not matched to a gene: 8. This CDR3 is 15 amino acids long. Per the germline V gene, CDR1 is SEHNR and CDR2 is FQNEAQ (reference sequence). DNA of the CDR3: TGTGCCAGCAGCCGGACAGGGGGCGTTTTCCACGAGCAGTACTTC. Translating it yields CASSRTGGVFHEQYF.

The chain carries TRBV6-5 and TRBJ1-1; D gene ambiguous. This CDR3 spans 13 amino acids. Germline CDR1 MNHEY, CDR2 SVGAGI. V shed 2 bases and J shed 6 bases, with 10 bases lying between them. As DNA, the CDR3 is TGTGCCAGCAGTTACCGGGGAAACCCTGAAGCTTTCTTT. Its translation: CASSYRGNPEAFF.

The chain couples TRBV19 to TRBJ1-3, with 8 bases aligning to TRBD1. The germline V gene has CDR1 LNHDA and CDR2 SQIVND (reference sequence). V gave up 7 bases and J gave up 2 bases; unmatched junction bases: 7. The CDR3 runs 15 residues. The CDR3 DNA sequence: TGTGCCAGTACCCTGTCGGACAGGGCTGGAAACACCATATATTTT. Protein sequence: CASTLSDRAGNTIYF.

The gene calls are TRBV18 and TRBJ2-5; TRBD2 is a possible D gene (6 bases). This CDR3 has 14 amino acids. The V gene lost 0 bases and the J gene lost 7 bases, with 12 bases spanning the gap. Germline V CDR1 and CDR2: KGHSH, LQKENI. Here the CDR3 reads CASSPPSGEGTQYF. CDR3 DNA: TGTGCCAGCTCACCACCGTCGGGGGAAGGGACCCAGTACTTC.

The chain employs TRBV19 and TRBJ1-6; 10 bases line up with TRBD1. The germline V gene encodes CDR1 LNHDA and CDR2 SQIVND (reference sequence). There are 21 residues in the CDR3. Trimming at V came to 6 bases and at J to 1 base, leaving 18 bases not matched to a gene. CDR3 sequence reads: CASSPRPGTGDGRSYNSPLHF. The CDR3 DNA sequence: TGTGCCAGTAGCCCCAGGCCCGGGACAGGGGATGGGAGATCCTATAATTCACCCCTCCACTTT.

The chain has TRBV4-3 and TRBJ2-7; 8 bases align to TRBD1. The germline V gene has CDR1 LGHNA and CDR2 YSLEER. With 4 bases clipped from V and 4 bases from J, the junction kept 6 bases outside the gene matches. The CDR3 has 14 residues. As DNA, the CDR3 is TGCGCCAGCAGCCGAACGGGACAGGCGTACGAGCAGTACTTC. This codes for CASSRTGQAYEQYF.

The gene calls are TRBV9 and TRBJ2-5; 7 nucleotides match TRBD2. V shed 0 bases and J 2 bases; nucleotides not matched to a gene: 7. This CDR3 contains 16 residues. Germline assignment: CDR1 SGDLS and CDR2 YYNGEE. The CDR3 protein is CASSVGPAGHQETQYF. As DNA, the CDR3 is TGTGCCAGCAGCGTAGGCCCAGCGGGGCATCAAGAGACCCAGTACTTC. Full variable domain (rest looked up from reference TRBV9 and TRBJ2-5): DSGVTQTPKHLITATGQRVTLRCSPRSGDLSVYWYQQSLDQGLQFLIQYYNGEERAKGNILERFSAQQFPDLHSELNLSSLELGDSALYFCASSVGPAGHQETQYFGPGTRLLVL.

This rearrangement joins TRBV7-9 to TRBJ1-1, with D unclear. The germline V and J ends were trimmed by 1 base and 5 bases, with 20 bases remaining between them. Germline loops: CDR1 SEHNR, CDR2 FQNEAQ (reference sequence). This CDR3 has 17 residues. The CDR3 sequence is CASSLGGMTPPRTEAFF. CDR3 sequence (DNA): TGTGCCAGCAGCTTAGGAGGAATGACACCCCCGAGGACTGAAGCTTTCTTT.

In its sample, this clone was seen many times. V usage is TRBV10-3 and J usage is TRBJ1-1, with 8 bases identical to TRBD1. The CDR3 totals 15 residues. V dropped 0 bases and J dropped 7; count of bases not matched to a gene: 7. Germline V gene sequence: CDR1 ENHRY, CDR2 SYGVKD. The CDR3 loop reads CAISESWQGAFEAFF. In DNA, the CDR3 is TGTGCCATCAGTGAGTCGTGGCAGGGGGCTTTTGAAGCTTTCTTT.

V usage is TRBV3-1 (or the pseudogene TRBV3-2) and J usage is TRBJ1-1; 11 nucleotides align to TRBD1. The CDR3 has 19 amino acids. With 0 bases clipped from V and 3 bases from J, the junction kept 12 bases outside the gene matches. In germline, CDR1 is LGHDT, CDR2 YNNKEL (reference sequence). The CDR3 here is CASSQDLDRGRPGHTEAFF. The CDR3 DNA sequence: TGTGCCAGCAGCCAAGATCTGGACAGGGGGCGTCCCGGGCACACTGAAGCTTTCTTT.

The CDR3: CASSSLLRLAGSYNEQFF. The CDR3 DNA sequence: TGTGCCAGCAGCTCCCTTTTGCGGCTAGCGGGATCCTACAATGAGCAGTTCTTC. The chain couples TRBV11-2 to TRBJ2-1; 9 bases are shared with TRBD2. This CDR3 is 18 amino acids long. V shed 4 bases and J 1 base; nucleotides not matched to a gene: 11. CDR1 and CDR2 (germline): SGHAT, FQNNGV.

The table lists this clone with a few counts. The rearrangement links TRBV19 to TRBJ2-3; no definite D call. The V gene's germline CDR1 is LNHDA and CDR2 SQIVND (reference sequence). This CDR3 is 16 amino acids long. V dropped 5 bases and J dropped 2 bases, with 17 bases sitting between them. CDR3 sequence reads: CASSLVTPKDTDTQYF. DNA of the CDR3: TGTGCCAGTAGTCTGGTGACGCCAAAGGACACAGATACGCAGTATTTT.

The genes are TRBV24-1 and TRBJ1-2; D unclear. Trimming pared 5 bases from V and 0 bases from J, leaving 6 bases between. Germline V gene data show CDR1 as KGHDR and CDR2 as SFDVKD. The CDR3 consists of 13 residues. CDR3 residues: CATSAETNYGYTF. The CDR3 nucleotides read TGTGCCACCAGTGCCGAGACTAACTATGGCTACACCTTC.

This chain connects TRBV7-9 to TRBJ1-2; maybe TRBD1 (6 bases). Germline V lookup: CDR1 SEHNR, CDR2 FQNEAQ (reference sequence). The V end was cut by 2 bases, the J end by 5 bases, with 9 bases between. The CDR3 has 13 residues. The CDR3 sequence: CASSLRGEYGYTF. The DNA of the CDR3 is TGTGCCAGCAGCTTAAGGGGGGAATATGGCTACACCTTC. The full variable domain, rest sourced from reference TRBV7-9 and TRBJ1-2, is DTGVSQNPRHKITKRGQNVTFRCDPISEHNRLYWYRQTLGQGPEFLTYFQNEAQLEKSRLLSDRFSAERPKGSFSTLEIQRTEQGDSAMYLCASSLRGEYGYTFGSGTRLTVV.